These T cell receptor beta chains were read from a single sample in a study of OX40 agonist ivuxolimab in advanced cancers. Profiled with immunoSEQ multiplex PCR; TCRdb holds only in-frame clones, not every one. The table includes 77,000 or so clones, just under 95% detected once. This specimen consisted of CD4+ or CD8+ T cells sorted from blood, obtained in a trial of the OX40 agonist ivuxolimab. The source of these receptors is an adult with an advanced solid tumor such as melanoma, head and neck, liver or kidney cancer. Each CDR3 is given with its conserved first and last residue. Each record gives: D gene, clone size, V gene, J gene, CDR3 protein, CDR3 DNA. A D gene is named only where the DNA matches it firmly. Only some rows state a clone size, as once, few, many or a class for expanded clones.

TRBD1,-,TRBV7-2,TRBJ2-7,CASSLAPPGQGIYEQYF,TGTGCCAGCAGCTTAGCGCCACCGGGACAGGGTATCTACGAGCAGTACTTC
TRBD2,-,TRBV5-1,TRBJ2-2,CASSFLGTSGGLTGELFF,TGCGCCAGCAGCTTCCTGGGGACTAGCGGGGGGCTCACCGGGGAGCTGTTTTTT
-,-,TRBV5-4,TRBJ1-5,CASSQDSSNQPQHF,TGTGCCAGCAGCCAAGATTCAAGCAATCAGCCCCAGCATTTT
TRBD1,-,TRBV28,TRBJ1-1,CASSSGQVFTEAFF,TGTGCCAGCAGTTCCGGACAGGTTTTCACTGAAGCTTTCTTT
-,-,TRBV5-4,TRBJ2-1,CASSPPAGAGQFF,TGTGCCAGCAGCCCCCCGGCGGGGGCAGGGCAGTTCTTC
-,-,TRBV21-1,TRBJ2-4,CASAKDPGALKNIQYF,TGTGCCAGTGCCAAAGATCCGGGGGCGCTCAAAAACATTCAGTACTTC
-,-,TRBV6-1,TRBJ1-2,CASNTGLLYGYTF,TGTGCCAGCAATACAGGGCTGCTCTATGGCTACACCTTC
-,-,TRBV6-1,TRBJ2-3,CASTEVVAGTDTQYF,TGTGCCAGCACCGAGGTGGTAGCGGGCACAGATACGCAGTATTTT
-,-,TRBV4-3,TRBJ2-7,CASSQGSSPSYEQYF,TGCGCCAGCAGCCAAGGTAGCAGCCCCTCCTACGAGCAGTACTTC
-,-,TRBV12-5,TRBJ2-4,CASDGRGENIQYF,TGTGCTAGTGACGGCAGGGGCGAAAACATTCAGTACTTC
TRBD2,-,TRBV9,TRBJ2-7,CASSVSGGVEQYF,TGTGCCAGCAGCGTGAGCGGGGGGGTCGAGCAGTACTTC
-,-,TRBV5-5,TRBJ1-4,CASSLGPMEKLFF,TGTGCCAGCAGCTTGGGACCCATGGAAAAACTGTTTTTT
-,-,TRBV11-2,TRBJ2-3,CASSLARGPITDTQYF,TGTGCCAGCAGCTTAGCGCGGGGTCCGATCACAGATACGCAGTATTTT
-,-,TRBV19,TRBJ2-5,CASSTQGPYQETQYF,TGTGCCAGTAGTACACAGGGACCGTACCAAGAGACCCAGTACTTC
-,-,TRBV27,TRBJ1-1,CASSLMAGLNTEAFF,TGTGCCAGCAGTCTTATGGCAGGGTTGAACACTGAAGCTTTCTTT
-,-,TRBV10-2,TRBJ2-3,CASIWGGPGTDTQYF,TGCGCCAGCATTTGGGGGGGGCCCGGAACAGATACGCAGTATTTT
-,-,TRBV11-3,TRBJ1-6,CASPGRNNSPLHF,TGTGCCAGCCCCGGACGGAATAATTCACCCCTCCACTTT
-,-,TRBV5-1,TRBJ1-1,CASSGWGNTEAFF,TGCGCCAGCAGCGGCTGGGGGAACACTGAAGCTTTCTTT
-,-,TRBV6-1,TRBJ2-7,CASSEAPLIILGIKQYF,TGTGCCAGCAGTGAAGCCCCCCTTATAATATTGGGGATTAAGCAGTACTTC
TRBD1,-,TRBV11-2,TRBJ2-5,CASSTGTGGLETQYF,TGTGCCAGCAGCACCGGGACAGGGGGCTTGGAGACCCAGTACTTC
TRBD2,-,TRBV15,TRBJ2-4,CATSRSRGIKNIQYF,TGTGCCACCAGCAGATCGCGGGGGATCAAAAACATTCAGTACTTC
TRBD2,-,TRBV9,TRBJ2-2,CASSGTPAGANTGELFF,TGTGCCAGCAGCGGGACCCCAGCGGGGGCTAACACCGGGGAGCTGTTTTTT
-,-,TRBV2,TRBJ1-2,CASIRGQRVEGYTF,TGTGCCAGCATCCGAGGACAGAGGGTAGAGGGCTACACCTTC
TRBD1,-,TRBV7-6,TRBJ1-4,CASSNPGTGDEKLFF,TGTGCCAGCTCAAATCCAGGGACAGGTGATGAAAAACTGTTTTTT
TRBD2,-,TRBV7-9,TRBJ2-3,CASRRTSLTDTQYF,TGTGCCAGCAGACGGACTAGCCTCACAGATACGCAGTATTTT
-,-,TRBV6-4,TRBJ1-2,CASSDGASISSYYGYTF,TGTGCCAGCAGTGACGGGGCCTCGATTTCCAGCTACTATGGCTACACCTTC
TRBD2,-,TRBV5-4,TRBJ2-7,CASSGGTSGRPYEQYF,TGTGCCAGCAGTGGCGGGACTAGCGGGAGACCCTACGAGCAGTACTTC
TRBD2,-,TRBV6-1,TRBJ2-3,CASSEVASGGEADTQYF,TGTGCCAGCAGTGAAGTAGCTAGCGGGGGGGAAGCAGATACGCAGTATTTT
-,-,TRBV27,TRBJ2-1,CASHRGSYNEQFF,TGTGCCAGCCACCGGGGATCATACAATGAGCAGTTCTTC
-,-,TRBV11-2,TRBJ2-1,CASSLESVGRNEQFF,TGTGCCAGCAGCTTAGAGTCTGTAGGGAGGAATGAGCAGTTCTTC
-,-,TRBV7-6,TRBJ1-1,CASSLALNTEAFF,TGTGCCAGCAGCTTAGCCCTGAACACTGAAGCTTTCTTT
TRBD1,-,TRBV9,TRBJ2-4,CASSVDGTGGNIQYF,TGTGCCAGCAGCGTAGACGGGACAGGGGGGAACATTCAGTACTTC
-,-,TRBV14,TRBJ1-4,CASSPRTPFGLFF,TGTGCCAGCAGCCCTCGGACACCCTTCGGACTGTTTTTT
TRBD1,-,TRBV27,TRBJ2-3,CASSLEGGLLTSTDTQYF,TGTGCCAGCAGTTTAGAAGGGGGCTTGTTGACTAGCACAGATACGCAGTATTTT
-,-,TRBV27,TRBJ2-2,CASSLLSRGGTGELFF,TGTGCCAGCAGTCTATTGAGTAGGGGCGGCACCGGGGAGCTGTTTTTT
-,-,TRBV6-5,TRBJ1-6,CASSYTSSYNSPLHF,TGTGCCAGCAGTTACACGAGCTCCTATAATTCACCCCTCCACTTT
-,-,TRBV4-2,TRBJ1-1,CASSQDRTANTEAFF,TGTGCCAGCAGCCAAGATCGGACCGCGAACACTGAAGCTTTCTTT
-,-,TRBV6-5,TRBJ1-5,CASSYYQGSQPQHF,TGTGCCAGCAGTTACTACCAGGGCAGCCAGCCCCAGCATTTT
-,-,TRBV6-5,TRBJ1-1,CASSYSFRAEAFF,TGTGCCAGCAGTTACTCCTTCCGAGCTGAAGCTTTCTTT
TRBD1,-,TRBV6-1,TRBJ2-7,CAIQPGQERPLQYF,TGTGCCATCCAGCCGGGACAGGAACGACCTTTGCAGTACTTC
TRBD1,-,TRBV19,TRBJ2-7,CATLGQGGEQYF,TGTGCCACCCTAGGACAGGGCGGCGAGCAGTACTTC
TRBD2,once,TRBV4-3,TRBJ2-1,CASSQHSGDSSYNEQFF,TGCGCCAGCAGCCAACATAGCGGGGATTCCTCCTACAATGAGCAGTTCTTC
TRBD2,-,TRBV27,TRBJ2-3,CASSFLTSGGPTDTQYF,TGTGCCAGCAGTTTCCTGACTAGCGGGGGCCCCACAGATACGCAGTATTTT
TRBD1,-,TRBV19,TRBJ1-1,CASTSTGGTEAFF,TGTGCCAGTACCTCGACAGGGGGCACTGAAGCTTTCTTT
-,-,TRBV7-9,TRBJ2-7,CAATSVVYEQYF,TGTGCCGCGACTTCAGTGGTCTACGAGCAGTACTTC
-,-,TRBV28,TRBJ1-1,CASTVVGGGTEAFF,TGTGCCAGCACCGTGGTCGGGGGGGGCACTGAAGCTTTCTTT
-,-,TRBV19,TRBJ1-5,CASSIGRGGNQPQHF,TGTGCCAGTAGCATCGGGCGAGGAGGCAATCAGCCCCAGCATTTT
-,-,TRBV9,TRBJ1-3,CASSQPSGNTIYF,TGTGCCAGCAGCCAACCCTCTGGAAACACCATATATTTT
TRBD1,-,TRBV7-9,TRBJ2-3,CASSSLDRGSTDTQYF,TGTGCCAGCAGCTCCCTGGACAGGGGGAGCACAGATACGCAGTATTTT
-,-,TRBV7-9,TRBJ2-5,CASSLLAEKETQYF,TGTGCCAGCAGCTTACTCGCCGAGAAAGAGACCCAGTACTTC
-,-,TRBV30,TRBJ2-1,CAWSGLAGSYNEQFF,TGTGCCTGGAGTGGCTTGGCGGGCTCGTACAATGAGCAGTTCTTC
-,once,TRBV10-3,TRBJ1-5,CAISESGGNQPQHF,TGTGCCATCAGTGAGTCTGGGGGCAATCAGCCCCAGCATTTT
TRBD1,once,TRBV2,TRBJ2-1,CASSGSGQGLKLHEQFF,TGTGCCAGCAGTGGATCGGGACAGGGACTAAAGCTGCATGAGCAGTTCTTC
-,-,TRBV5-4,TRBJ2-7,CASSPTNSIYEQYF,TGTGCCAGCAGCCCGACGAACTCAATCTACGAGCAGTACTTC
TRBD2,-,TRBV27,TRBJ2-7,CASSFGGLALEQYF,TGTGCCAGCAGTTTCGGGGGACTAGCACTCGAGCAGTACTTC
-,-,TRBV7-9,TRBJ2-1,CASSPEGWSSYNEQFF,TGTGCCAGCAGCCCCGAGGGGTGGAGCTCCTACAATGAGCAGTTCTTC
TRBD2,-,TRBV19,TRBJ2-3,CASSIGGDTDTQYF,TGTGCCAGTAGTATCGGGGGGGACACAGATACGCAGTATTTT
-,-,TRBV5-4,TRBJ2-1,CASSLGAEQFF,TGTGCCAGCAGCTTGGGAGCTGAGCAGTTCTTC
-,-,TRBV7-6,TRBJ2-1,CASSASNEQFF,TGTGCCAGCAGCGCCTCCAATGAGCAGTTCTTC